This T cell receptor (beta chain) stems from a study of blood T cell repertoires in COVID-19. Profiled with immunoSEQ multiplex PCR; TCRdb holds only in-frame clones, not every one. The data show approximately 250,000 clones, 70% to 90% seen once. Trimming cost V 4 bases and J 3 bases, with 14 bases left between them. The CDR3 totals 15 residues. Germline-derived CDR1 and CDR2 are MNHEY and SVGEGT. The sequenced material came from peripheral blood. The sequence was obtained from a woman aged 55-75 years with COVID-19, enrolled during active disease. The V call is TRBV6-2 or TRBV6-3, the J call TRBJ2-3, with TRBD2 as a possible D gene (6 bases). The CDR3 is CASSLEGIATDTQYF. The CDR3 nucleotides are TGTGCCAGCAGTTTGGAGGGAATAGCGACAGATACGCAGTATTTT.